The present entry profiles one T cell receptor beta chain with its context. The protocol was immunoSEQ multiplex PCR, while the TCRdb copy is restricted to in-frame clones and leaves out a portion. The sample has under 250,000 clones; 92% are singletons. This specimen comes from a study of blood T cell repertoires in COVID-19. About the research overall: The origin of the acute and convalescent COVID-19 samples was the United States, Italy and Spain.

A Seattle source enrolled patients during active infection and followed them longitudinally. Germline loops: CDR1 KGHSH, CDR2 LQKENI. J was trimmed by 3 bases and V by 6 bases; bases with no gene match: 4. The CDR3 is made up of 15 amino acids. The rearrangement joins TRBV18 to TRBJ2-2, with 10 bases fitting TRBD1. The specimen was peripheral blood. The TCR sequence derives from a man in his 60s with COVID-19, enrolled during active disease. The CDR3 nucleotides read TGTGCCAGCTCTCCTGACAGGGGGCACACCGGGGAGCTGTTTTTT. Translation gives CASSPDRGHTGELFF.